What follows describes a single TCR beta chain. The source of the sample is a study of blood T cell repertoires in COVID-19. Profiled with immunoSEQ multiplex PCR; TCRdb holds only in-frame clones, not every one. The repertoire has 200,000 or so clones, around 88% of them found once; the top ten carry over 2%. This TCR was recovered from a middle-aged woman with acute COVID-19. Sequencing was carried out using PBMCs or T cells enriched from blood (not recorded which).

The CDR3, as DNA: TGCGCCAGCAGCTTGAGGACAGTCCCTCCACACGAGCAGTACTTC. Residues: CASSLRTVPPHEQYF. The chain is built from TRBV5-1 and TRBJ2-7; the D gene is possibly TRBD1 (6 bases). Germline loops: CDR1 SGHRS, CDR2 YFSETQ. There are 15 residues in the CDR3. The ends were cut back, 1 base at V and 5 bases at J, with 16 bases in the middle.